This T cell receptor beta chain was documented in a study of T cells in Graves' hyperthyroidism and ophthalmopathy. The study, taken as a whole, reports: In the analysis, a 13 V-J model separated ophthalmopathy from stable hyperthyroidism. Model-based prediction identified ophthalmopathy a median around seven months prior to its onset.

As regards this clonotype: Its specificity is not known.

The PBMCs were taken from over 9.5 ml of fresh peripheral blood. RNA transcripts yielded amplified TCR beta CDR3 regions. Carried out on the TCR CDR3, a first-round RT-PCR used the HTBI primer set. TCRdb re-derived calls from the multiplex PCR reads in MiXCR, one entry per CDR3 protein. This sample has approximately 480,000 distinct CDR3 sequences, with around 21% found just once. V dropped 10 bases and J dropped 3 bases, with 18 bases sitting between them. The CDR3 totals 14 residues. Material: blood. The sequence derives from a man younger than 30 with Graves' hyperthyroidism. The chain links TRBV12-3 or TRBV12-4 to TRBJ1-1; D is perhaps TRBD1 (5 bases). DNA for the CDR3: TGTGCCACCCAGCGGGGGTTTTCAGACACTGAAGCTTTCTTT. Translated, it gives CATQRGFSDTEAFF.